This TCR beta chain was recovered during a study of response to subunit inactivated influenza vaccine (dated by TCRdb to the late 2010s). For the study in its entirety: Deep quantitative T cell receptor repertoire profiling was used in the study to track responses to a trivalent subunit inactivated influenza vaccine.

What the research found in general, with its limitations: The authors proposed that each seasonal influenza vaccination may bring in only a limited number of new T cells.

Sequences SQVTM (CDR1) and ANQGSEA (CDR2) are obtained from the germline V gene. Trimming at the junction amounts to 4 bases on V and 7 bases on J, and the germline ends lie 14 bases apart. The CDR3 holds 13 amino acids from the cysteine to the phenylalanine. Only CDR3 DNA remains: 39 bases, in frame from the first base. This clonotype has just a few counts. Its antigen remains undetermined. There are no base qualities to consult, and no much larger clone falls within one base. Library construction relied on RT-PCR. The sequencer listed for this sample is Illumina HiSeq 2500. The public sequencing data were trimmed at Q25 with fastp and processed into clonotypes with MiXCR by TCRdb, which kept only in-frame beta chains. Duplicate CDR3 protein sequences are folded into a single record with the most common DNA and genes. Across this sample there are about 700,000 distinct CDR3 sequences, with approximately 15% seen only once. 6.5% to 8.5% of the sample is held by the ten biggest clonotypes.

The material sequenced was PBMCs from blood, taken around two weeks before vaccination. The source of this sequence is a man in his forties or fifties who received an inactivated influenza vaccine. Donor details come from another sample of the same person, matched by shared clones. The rearranged segments are TRBV29-1 and TRBJ1-5; TRBD1 is a weak D gene call, 6 bases matching. The CDR3 in this case is CSVGSTQGQPQHF. The nucleotide sequence is given as TGCAGCGTTGGAAGCACCCAGGGGCAGCCCCAGCATTTT.